Below, 24 T cell receptor beta chains from the same sample are listed, as sequenced in a study of blood T cell repertoires in COVID-19. Assay: immunoSEQ multiplex PCR; the TCRdb copy retains only in-frame clones and omits some. The sample has approximately 490,000 clones, around 90% seen once; the top ten hold roughly 0.7%. Sample: PBMCs or T cells enriched from blood (not recorded which). Receptors originate from a woman aged 18-30 years who had recovered from COVID-19.

A note on this clone: The same CDR3 can be traced to other DNA sequences in this sample. The V gene is TRBV7-2, the J gene TRBJ1-2, with D maybe TRBD1 (5 bases). Germline values: CDR1 SGHTA, CDR2 FQGNSA. V dropped 0 bases and J dropped 5 bases, with 7 bases sitting between them. CDR3 size: 13 residues. The CDR3 sequence is CASSLAGQYGYTF. The CDR3 DNA sequence: TGTGCCAGCAGCTTAGCGGGGCAATATGGCTACACCTTC.

The rearrangement links TRBV14 to TRBJ1-2, with D maybe TRBD1 (5 bases). The CDR3 covers 17 residues. V lost 0 bases and J 5 bases, leaving 19 bases between the germline ends. Germline CDR1 SGHDN, CDR2 FVKESK. The CDR3 region is CASSQDGRAGSPYGYTF. Written as DNA, the CDR3 is TGTGCCAGCAGCCAAGATGGCAGGGCCGGCTCCCCTTATGGCTACACCTTC. The whole variable domain, remainder taken from reference TRBV14 and TRBJ1-2, is EAGVTQFPSHSVIEKGQTVTLRCDPISGHDNLYWYRRVMGKEIKFLLHFVKESKQDESGMPNNRFLAERTGGTYSTLKVQPAELEDSGVYFCASSQDGRAGSPYGYTFGSGTRLTVV.

This clone was seen a few times. The V and J genes are TRBV12-5 and TRBJ2-1; D perhaps matches TRBD1 (6 bases). Looked up from germline, CDR1 is LGHNT and CDR2 is FRNRAP. The CDR3 covers 16 residues. V lost 4 bases and J lost 1, with 14 bases in between. The CDR3 DNA follows: TGTGCTAGTGGTTCCCCCAAAGGGGGTTCCTACAATGAGCAGTTCTTC. Encoded protein: CASGSPKGGSYNEQFF.

Here the CDR3 DNA reads TGTGCCATCAGTGAGTCAGGCGGGGGGGATCAGCCCCAGCATTTT. Protein sequence: CAISESGGGDQPQHF. The chain uses TRBV10-3 and TRBJ1-5; perhaps TRBD1 as D (5 bases). The CDR3 covers 15 residues. Looked up from germline, CDR1 is ENHRY and CDR2 is SYGVKD. V was cut by 0 bases and J by 5 bases, with 11 bases left in between.

This rearrangement joins TRBV9 to TRBJ2-1; TRBD1 matches 7 bases. V lost 4 bases and J lost 5; bases outside the gene matches: 6. The CDR3 loop spans 14 amino acids. In germline, CDR1 is SGDLS, CDR2 YYNGEE. Written as DNA, the CDR3 is TGTGCCAGCAGCTACAGCGACAGGGACAATGAGCAGTTCTTC. As protein: CASSYSDRDNEQFF.

The V call is TRBV5-8, the J call TRBJ1-5; D unresolved. The V gene's germline CDR1 is SGHTS and CDR2 YDEGEE. V was cut by 4 bases and J by 4 bases, with 9 bases left in between. The CDR3 covers 13 residues. CDR3 residues: CASSDYRNQPQHF. Here the CDR3 DNA reads TGTGCCAGCAGCGACTACAGAAATCAGCCCCAGCATTTT.

The rearrangement links TRBV11-2 to TRBJ1-4, with D tentatively TRBD1 (6 bases). The CDR3 totals 14 residues. Trimming removed 2 bases at V and 7 bases at J, with 11 bases between. Germline-derived CDR1 and CDR2 are SGHAT and FQNNGV. This chain's CDR3 is CASSLIRGGEKLFF. The CDR3 DNA sequence: TGTGCCAGCAGCTTAATCAGAGGGGGTGAAAAACTGTTTTTT.

This clone was detected only a few times. This chain uses TRBV2 with TRBJ1-3; the D is unclear. The CDR3 runs to 14 residues. Germline V gives CDR1 SNHLY, CDR2 FYNNEI. Trimming left V 1 base short and J 4 bases short, with 8 bases between. The CDR3, as DNA: TGTGCCAGCAGTGAAGGGGCCGCAGGAAACACCATATATTTT. It codes for CASSEGAAGNTIYF.

The V and J genes are TRBV7-2 and TRBJ1-1; D is possibly TRBD1 (5 bases). Trimming removed 2 bases from V and 0 bases from J, with 10 bases in between. Germline CDR1 and CDR2: SGHTA and FQGNSA. The length of the CDR3 is 15 residues. CDR3 protein: CASSLSGTLNTEAFF. The CDR3 region has the DNA TGTGCCAGCAGCTTATCCGGGACTCTGAACACTGAAGCTTTCTTT.

The genes are TRBV19 and TRBJ2-1; D gene ambiguous. CDR3 size: 12 residues. Trimming shortened V by 7 bases and J by 2 bases, and 6 bases separated the two germline ends. CDR1 is LNHDA, CDR2 SQIVND, per germline (reference sequence). Here the CDR3 DNA reads TGTGCCAGTAATTCAGCCTACAATGAGCAGTTCTTC. Translated: CASNSAYNEQFF.

This chain links TRBV19 with TRBJ2-5, with 13 bases fitting TRBD2. The CDR3 covers 16 residues. Germline CDR1 is LNHDA and CDR2 is SQIVND (reference sequence). With 1 base clipped from V and 4 bases from J, the junction kept 3 bases outside the gene matches. The CDR3 bases are TGTGCCAGTAGTATAGGGACTAGCGGGGGAGGAGAGACCCAGTACTTC. Translating it yields CASSIGTSGGGETQYF.

A single count supports this clone. J is TRBJ1-4 and V is TRBV2; TRBD1 agrees at 9 bases. The CDR3 has 14 amino acids. V was clipped by 7 bases and J by 8 bases; unmatched bases: 8. CDR1 and CDR2 from the germline V gene are SNHLY and FYNNEI. The DNA of the CDR3 is TGTGCCAGCACTAGACAGGGGGAAAGGGAAAAACTGTTTTTT. Its protein product is CASTRQGEREKLFF.

The J gene is TRBJ2-3, the V gene TRBV4-1; TRBD1 might be the D (7 bases). The CDR3 loop spans 16 amino acids. Trimming left V 2 bases short and J 5 bases short, with 17 bases between. The germline gives CDR1 MGHRA, CDR2 YSYEKL. The DNA of the CDR3 is TGCGCCAGCAGCCAACCGAGGAGGGGGCGGGGAGATACGCAGTATTTT. Encoded protein: CASSQPRRGRGDTQYF.

Turning to this clone: Other DNA sequences in this specimen translate into the identical CDR3. The rearrangement joins TRBV3-1 (or the pseudogene TRBV3-2) to TRBJ1-5; D gene unclear. The CDR3 sequence is 13 residues long. The V end lost 3 bases, the J end lost 2 bases, and 5 bases lay between the germline ends. Germline loops: CDR1 LGHDT, CDR2 YNNKEL (reference sequence). This chain's CDR3 is CASSQGGNQPQHF. CDR3 nucleotides: TGTGCCAGCAGCCAGGGAGGCAATCAGCCCCAGCATTTT.

The chain is built from TRBV29-1 and TRBJ2-5, with D maybe TRBD1 (6 bases). The CDR3 covers 14 residues. The germline V gene encodes CDR1 SQVTM and CDR2 ANQGSEA. Trimming cost V 4 bases and J 5 bases, with 17 bases left between them. The CDR3 coding sequence is TGCAGCGTTGCCAGGGGACCACCGGGGGAGACCCAGTACTTC. This translates into CSVARGPPGETQYF.

The V call is TRBV5-1, the J call TRBJ1-1; a possible D gene is TRBD1 (5 bases). CDR3 length: 15 residues. Germline-derived CDR1 and CDR2 are SGHRS and YFSETQ. V lost 1 base to trimming and J lost 1 base, with 11 bases between them. The CDR3 coding sequence is TGCGCCAGCAGCTTGCTCCAGGGAAGGAACACTGAAGCTTTCTTT. It codes for CASSLLQGRNTEAFF.

The chain links TRBV29-1 to TRBJ1-4, with D unresolved. In germline, CDR1 is SQVTM, CDR2 ANQGSEA. Trimming removed 1 base at V and 7 bases at J, with 7 bases between. The CDR3 totals 12 residues. CDR3 coding DNA: TGCAGCGTTGAAGGGGAGAGTGAAAAACTGTTTTTT. Residues: CSVEGESEKLFF.

The chain combines TRBV2 with TRBJ2-5, with 7 positions matching TRBD2. The germline gives CDR1 SNHLY, CDR2 FYNNEI. This CDR3 comprises 14 residues. Trimming at V came to 5 bases and at J to 1 base, leaving 4 bases not matched to a gene. CDR3 DNA sequence: TGTGCCAGCAGTCTAAGGACTAGCCAAGAGACCCAGTACTTC. Its protein is CASSLRTSQETQYF.

V is TRBV27 and J is TRBJ1-2, with TRBD1 identical over 7 bases. The CDR3 spans 15 residues. J gave up 4 bases and V 2 bases, and 7 bases lay outside the gene matches. CDR1 and CDR2 (germline): MNHEY, SMNVEV (reference sequence). CDR3 bases: TGTGCCAGCAGTTTAAAAGCCCCAGGGGGCTATGGCTACACCTTC. It encodes CASSLKAPGGYGYTF.

The chain is built from TRBV5-4 and TRBJ1-6, with a tentative D call TRBD1 (5 bases). This CDR3 is 16 amino acids long. Germline values: CDR1 SGHNT, CDR2 YYREEE (reference sequence). The V and J ends lost 0 bases and 5 bases respectively, with 12 bases between them. DNA of the CDR3: TGTGCCAGCAGCTTGGTCGGGGGAATTAATAATTCACCCCTCCACTTT. As protein: CASSLVGGINNSPLHF.

The V call is TRBV5-1, the J call TRBJ1-1; D possibly corresponds to TRBD1 (5 bases). V lost 2 bases and J lost 5, with 10 bases in between. CDR3 length: 13 amino acids. Germline-derived CDR1 and CDR2 are SGHRS and YFSETQ. The DNA of the CDR3 is TGCGCCAGCAGCTTTGCAGGGAGGACTGAAGCTTTCTTT. Translating it yields CASSFAGRTEAFF.

This clone was recorded once. The V and J genes are TRBV7-9 and TRBJ2-2, with D unresolved. The length of the CDR3 is 13 residues. Germline V CDR1 and CDR2: SEHNR, FQNEAQ (reference sequence). V was shortened by 4 bases and J by 0 bases, with 3 bases between the two germline ends. In DNA, the CDR3 is TGTGCCAGCAGCTCTACGAACACCGGGGAGCTGTTTTTT. It translates to CASSSTNTGELFF.

The rearrangement joins TRBV5-1 to TRBJ1-2; D remains unclear. The CDR3 totals 14 residues. Germline CDR1 reads SGHRS; CDR2 reads YFSETQ. V was pared by 1 base and J by 5 bases, with 12 bases between. The CDR3 is CASSLIQVQYGYTF. CDR3 nucleotide sequence: TGCGCCAGCAGCTTGATCCAGGTCCAGTATGGCTACACCTTC.

The chain carries TRBV7-9 and TRBJ1-2, with 10 bases lining up with TRBD1. V trimming: 4 bases; J trimming: 2 bases; junction bases outside the gene matches: 4. The CDR3 runs 15 residues. Germline V CDR1 and CDR2: SEHNR, FQNEAQ (reference sequence). CDR3 in amino acids: CASSSVDRGNYGYTF. The CDR3, as DNA: TGTGCCAGCAGCTCAGTGGACAGGGGGAACTATGGCTACACCTTC.